The clone carrying this T cell receptor (beta chain) was found many times. These data are taken from a study of Graves' ophthalmopathy and Graves' hyperthyroidism. Ophthalmopathy donors' eye disease showed moderate-to-severe activity, CAS of at least 3, NOSPECS of at least 4 and duration under 3 months. Exclusion covered patients with other autoimmune diseases or uncontrolled infections (as well as pregnancy or lactation). Each diagnosis was determined on the basis of clinical symptoms, serum thyroxine, TRAb, thyroid ultrasound and orbital computed tomography. Germline-derived CDR1 and CDR2 are KGHDR and SFDVKD. The germline V and J ends were trimmed by 6 bases and 4 bases, with 6 bases remaining between them. CDR3 length: 12 residues. The study amplified TCR beta CDR3 regions using RNA transcripts. A first-round RT-PCR used HTBI primers, followed by a second-round multiplex PCR. TCRdb re-analysed the multiplex PCR reads in MiXCR, keeping a single row per CDR3 protein. The sample has 600,000 to 950,000 distinct CDR3 sequences, 35% to 50% seen once.

Sequenced input: peripheral blood. This chain links TRBV24-1 with TRBJ1-5; D is unresolved. This clonotype was obtained from an adult man with Graves' ophthalmopathy. CDR3 nucleotides: TGTGCCACCAGTCTGGGGAATCAGCCCCAGCATTTT. Its protein is CATSLGNQPQHF.